This TCR beta chain was found in a study of siplizumab effects on memory and regulatory T cells. Overall study findings and caveats: Apparently more diverse than memory cells, naive T cells also seemed major alloresponse contributors. Some alloreactive sequences were traceable to unstimulated CD4+ memory cells, and siplizumab significantly reduced them. Naive or memory phenotype was unassignable for roughly 80-96% of proliferating CD4+ or CD8+ clones. Tregs proliferating in siplizumab cultures lacked confirmation of their suppressive function.

This CDR3 contains 13 residues. V lost 0 bases and J lost 4; bases outside the gene matches: 0. The germline V gene encodes CDR1 LNHDA and CDR2 SQIVND (reference sequence). Worth noting for this clone: Its specificity is unknown.

The table came from immunoSEQ multiplex PCR; TCRdb's copy has only in-frame clones and leaves some out. Of around 87,000 clones listed, 90% were seen once; the top ten hold around 14%. The chain links TRBV19 to TRBJ2-7; TRBD1 agrees at 7 bases. The TCR originated in a human donor in good health. The sample consisted of CD4+ T cells sorted from blood. This CDR3 is CASSIDRGYEQYF. CDR3 sequence (DNA): TGTGCCAGTAGTATAGACAGGGGGTACGAGCAGTACTTC.